The present entry profiles one T cell receptor beta chain with its context. This record belongs to a study of glioma-infiltrating T cells after dendritic cell vaccination. Across the whole study: Three intradermal dendritic cell vaccine injections were given every two weeks.

Trimming stripped 6 bases from V and 5 bases from J, with 10 bases between. This CDR3 region has 12 residues. Germline-derived CDR1 and CDR2 are MNHNY and SVGAGI (reference sequence). TCRB CDR3 was amplified from 2 ug genomic DNA or less. Primers: 60 V beta forward and 13 J beta reverse. Produced via immunoSEQ multiplex PCR; TCRdb's table is partial and in-frame only. Of approximately 100,000 clones listed, roughly 76% are singletons. Sequences were derived from blood, sampled before dendritic cell vaccination. This receptor was taken from a human donor with glioblastoma. V gene TRBV6-6 combines with J gene TRBJ2-5; D gene ambiguous. CDR3 loop: CASSPYVETQYF. Written as DNA, the CDR3 is TGTGCCAGCAGCCCCTATGTCGAGACCCAGTACTTC.